This TCR beta chain was recovered during a study of T and B cells in COVID-19 patients (dated by TCRdb to the early 2020s). Notes on the research overall: Using TRB and IGH repertoire sequencing of peripheral blood, the study characterized adaptive immunity in COVID-19 patients who had active infection or had recovered. A recovered cohort was made up of some 18 patients contributing 20 to 25 samples, mostly after mild to moderate COVID-19 managed as outpatients. The repository of TCR and BCR sequences included about 69 time points from more than 35 patients, and more than 7 million TCR sequences were analysed. Of the 20 patients in the active-infection cohort, about 18 had comorbidities associated with unfavorable COVID-19 outcome. Repertoire analyses used an age-matched reference group of approximately 42 healthy donors who were negative for COVID-19 antibodies as the comparison. As many as 9 follow-up blood samples were taken per patient, and some of the samples covered different disease stages within the same individual. Median age was about 30 years in the recovered cohort versus roughly 70 years in the active-infection cohort. A couple of patients belonged to both the recovered and active cohorts because samples were available from active disease and after recovery. In the active-infection cohort, about 65% of the roughly 20 patients were critically ill and required mechanical ventilation or ECMO.

Genomic DNA extracted from blood, in amounts of about 240-550 ng, served as the starting material for amplifying TRB repertoires. Findings and caveats that apply to the study as a whole: In active COVID-19, TRB repertoires were highly clonal, while at recovery, diversity and richness increased above the levels seen in healthy donors. Prospective validation of the reported TCR clusters was stated to be required before clinical use. The cohort was considered too small for HLA contributions to COVID-19 susceptibility or severity to be assessed. Specific T cell subsets (CD4+/Treg/CD8+) and sorted SARS-CoV-2-responsive or tetramer+ T cells had not yet been sequenced, and these experiments were ongoing. A total of 2,000 to 2,500 exclusive TCR clusters, including over 25 low-pGen clusters, were found in the recovered cohort. Strongly skewed TRBV/TRBJ gene usage was reported in patients with COVID-19. Blood samples obtained from mildly ill patients during symptoms, as well as early samples obtained from severe cases, were available only in scarce numbers.

Sequencing took place on an Illumina MiSeq. Multiplex PCR with BIOMED2 TRB-A/B primer pools was used to amplify the TRB rearrangements. Two consecutive PCRs added Illumina-compatible adapters and 7-nucleotide sample barcodes to the amplicons. Phusion HS II polymerase was used for all library PCRs. The amplicons were purified from gel with the NucleoSpin Gel and PCR Clean-up kit, measured on Qubit, and combined at 4 nM. Amplicon pool quality was checked on an Agilent 2100 Bioanalyzer before Illumina next-generation sequencing. As for the original processing: Annotation of TRB rearrangements was performed with MiXCR 3.0.8 using the default MiXCR reference library. Non-productive reads and sequences with fewer than 2 reads were excluded, and each unique CDR3 nucleotide sequence counted as one clone. Clonality, diversity, richness and V-J gene usage were computed in R 3.5.1. TCR clustering by CDR3 similarity used GLIPH2, with generation probabilities calculated by OLGA. GLIPH2 clusters were kept only if they contained at least four unique TCR clonotypes found in at least three individuals. TCRdb trimmed the raw reads at Q25, called clones with MiXCR and kept productive beta chains. CDR3 protein duplicates are merged, each entry listing the most common genes and DNA. The V and J calls follow TCRdb's processing rather than the paper's. Counted in this sample were fewer than 5,000 distinct CDR3 sequences; roughly 33% of them appeared once. The top ten clones comprise about 23% of the sample.

Points on this clonotype: Its antigen remains unidentified. Base qualities are missing; no much larger clone stands one base away.

Sequencing was carried out using blood. The source of this sequence is a human donor who had recovered from COVID-19.

The DNA reads TGTGCCAGCAGCTTAACAGAGACCCAGTACTTC. This encodes CASSLTETQYF. The chain couples TRBV7-4 to TRBJ2-5, with the D gene call left open. The germline V gene supplies CDR1 SGHVT and CDR2 SQSDAQ. V gives up 2 bases and J gives up 4 bases, and the segment between their germline ends measures 2 bases. The cysteine opens and the phenylalanine closes a CDR3 of 11 amino acids. Just CDR3 DNA is preserved here, 33 bases in frame from base 1. Joined to the reference TRBV7-4 and TRBJ2-5 proteins, this CDR3 gives the full variable domain: GAGVSQSPRYKVAKRGRDVALRCDSISGHVTLYWYRQTLGQGSEVLTYSQSDAQRDKSGRPSGRFSAERPERSVSTLKIQRTEQGDSAVYLCASSLTETQYFGPGTRLLVL.